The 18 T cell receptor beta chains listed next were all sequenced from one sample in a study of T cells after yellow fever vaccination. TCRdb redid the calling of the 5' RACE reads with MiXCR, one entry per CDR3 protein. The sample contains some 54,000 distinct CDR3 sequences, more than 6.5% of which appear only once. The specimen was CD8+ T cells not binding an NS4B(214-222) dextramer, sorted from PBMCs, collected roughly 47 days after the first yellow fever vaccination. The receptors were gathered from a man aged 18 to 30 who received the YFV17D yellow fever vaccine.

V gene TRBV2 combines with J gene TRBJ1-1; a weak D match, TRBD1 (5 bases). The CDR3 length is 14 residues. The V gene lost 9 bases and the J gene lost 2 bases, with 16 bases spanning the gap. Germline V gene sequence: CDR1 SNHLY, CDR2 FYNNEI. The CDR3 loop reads CASSWGLGNTEAFF. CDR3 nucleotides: TGTGCCAGTTCGTGGGGGTTGGGTAACACTGAAGCTTTCTTT.

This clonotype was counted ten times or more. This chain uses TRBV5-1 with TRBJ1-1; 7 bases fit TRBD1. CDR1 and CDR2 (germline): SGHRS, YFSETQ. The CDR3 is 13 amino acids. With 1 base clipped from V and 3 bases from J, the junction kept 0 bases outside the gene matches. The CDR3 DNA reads TGCGCCAGCAGCTTGCAGGGGGACACTGAAGCTTTCTTT. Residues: CASSLQGDTEAFF.

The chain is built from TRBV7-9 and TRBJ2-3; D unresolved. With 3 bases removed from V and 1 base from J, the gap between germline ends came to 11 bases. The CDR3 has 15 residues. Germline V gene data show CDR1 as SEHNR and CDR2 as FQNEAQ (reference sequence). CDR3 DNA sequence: TGTGCCAGCAGCTTCACTGGGCTTGGCACAGATACGCAGTATTTT. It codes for CASSFTGLGTDTQYF.

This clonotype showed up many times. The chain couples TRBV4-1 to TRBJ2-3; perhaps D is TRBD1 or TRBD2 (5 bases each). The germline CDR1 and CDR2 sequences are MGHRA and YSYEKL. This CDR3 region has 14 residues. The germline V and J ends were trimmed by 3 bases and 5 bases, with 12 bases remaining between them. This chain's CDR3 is CASSHERGIDTQYF. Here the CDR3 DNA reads TGCGCCAGCAGCCATGAGAGGGGAATAGATACGCAGTATTTT.

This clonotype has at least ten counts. CDR3 amino acids: CASSGYSGGDDEQYV. The CDR3 DNA sequence: TGTGCCAGCAGTGGTTATTCAGGGGGCGACGACGAGCAGTACGTC. The gene calls are TRBV2 and TRBJ2-7; 8 bases map to TRBD1. Germline values: CDR1 SNHLY, CDR2 FYNNEI. The CDR3 runs 15 residues. V shed 4 bases and J 5 bases; nucleotides not matched to a gene: 10.

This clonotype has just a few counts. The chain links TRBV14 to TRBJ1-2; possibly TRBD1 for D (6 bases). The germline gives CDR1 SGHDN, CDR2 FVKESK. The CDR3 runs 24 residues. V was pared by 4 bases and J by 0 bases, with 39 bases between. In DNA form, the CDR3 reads TGTGCCAGCAGCCCCCGTGCCCTGGGTCAGGGGACTTCTGAAATAGTTTCACCTAACTATGGCTACACCTTC. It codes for CASSPRALGQGTSEIVSPNYGYTF.

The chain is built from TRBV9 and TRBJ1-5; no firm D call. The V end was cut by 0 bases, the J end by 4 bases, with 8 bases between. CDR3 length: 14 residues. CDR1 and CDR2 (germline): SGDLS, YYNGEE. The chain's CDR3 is CASSVEDTNQPQHF. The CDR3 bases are TGTGCCAGCAGCGTAGAGGATACAAATCAGCCCCAGCATTTT. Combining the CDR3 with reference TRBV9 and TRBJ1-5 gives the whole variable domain DSGVTQTPKHLITATGQRVTLRCSPRSGDLSVYWYQQSLDQGLQFLIQYYNGEERAKGNILERFSAQQFPDLHSELNLSSLELGDSALYFCASSVEDTNQPQHFGDGTRLSIL.

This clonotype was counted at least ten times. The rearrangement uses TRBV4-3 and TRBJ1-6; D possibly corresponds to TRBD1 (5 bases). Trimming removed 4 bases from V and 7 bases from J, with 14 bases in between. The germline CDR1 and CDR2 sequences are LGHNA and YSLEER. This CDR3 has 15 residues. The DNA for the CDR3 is TGCGCCAGCAGCCCTCTGGGGGAGGGAAATTCACCCCTCCACTTT. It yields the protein CASSPLGEGNSPLHF.

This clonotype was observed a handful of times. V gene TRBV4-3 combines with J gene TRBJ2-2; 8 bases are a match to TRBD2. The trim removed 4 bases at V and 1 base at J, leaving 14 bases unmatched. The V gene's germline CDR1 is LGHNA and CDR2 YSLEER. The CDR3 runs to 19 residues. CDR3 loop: CASSRTAGPSGQNTGELFF. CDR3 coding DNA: TGCGCCAGCAGCCGCACGGCGGGGCCTAGCGGGCAGAACACCGGGGAGCTGTTTTTT.

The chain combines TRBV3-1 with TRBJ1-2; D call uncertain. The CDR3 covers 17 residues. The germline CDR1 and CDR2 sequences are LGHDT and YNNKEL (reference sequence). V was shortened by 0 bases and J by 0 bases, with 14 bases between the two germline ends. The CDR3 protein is CASSQDSRQSPNYGYTF. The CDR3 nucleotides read TGTGCCAGCAGCCAAGATTCTAGGCAGTCACCTAACTATGGCTACACCTTC.

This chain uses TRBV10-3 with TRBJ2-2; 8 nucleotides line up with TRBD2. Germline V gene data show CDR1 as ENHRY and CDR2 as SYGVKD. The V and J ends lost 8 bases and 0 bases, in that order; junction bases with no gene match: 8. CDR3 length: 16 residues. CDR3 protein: CAIQSSGETNTGELFF. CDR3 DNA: TGTGCCATCCAGAGTAGCGGGGAAACGAACACCGGGGAGCTGTTTTTT.

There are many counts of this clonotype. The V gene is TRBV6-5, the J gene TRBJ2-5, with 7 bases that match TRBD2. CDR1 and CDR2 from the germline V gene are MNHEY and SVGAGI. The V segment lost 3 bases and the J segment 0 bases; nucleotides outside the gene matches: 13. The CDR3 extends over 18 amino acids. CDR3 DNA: TGTGCCAGCAGTTATTTCAGTGCGGGGAGCGGGGACCAAGAGACCCAGTACTTC. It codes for CASSYFSAGSGDQETQYF.

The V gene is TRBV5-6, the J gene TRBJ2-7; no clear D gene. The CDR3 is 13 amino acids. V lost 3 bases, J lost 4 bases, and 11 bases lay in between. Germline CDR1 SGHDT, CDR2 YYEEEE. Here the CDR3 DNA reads TGTGCCAGCAGCTCGGCTATAGAGTACGAGCAGTACGTC. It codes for CASSSAIEYEQYV.

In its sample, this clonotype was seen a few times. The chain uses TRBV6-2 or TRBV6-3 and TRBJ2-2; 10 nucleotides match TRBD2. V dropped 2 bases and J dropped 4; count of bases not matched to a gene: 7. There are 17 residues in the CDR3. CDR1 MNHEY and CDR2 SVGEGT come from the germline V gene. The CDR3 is CASSYPAGGPGTGELFF. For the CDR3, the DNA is TGTGCCAGCAGTTACCCAGCGGGGGGGCCGGGCACCGGGGAGCTGTTTTTT.

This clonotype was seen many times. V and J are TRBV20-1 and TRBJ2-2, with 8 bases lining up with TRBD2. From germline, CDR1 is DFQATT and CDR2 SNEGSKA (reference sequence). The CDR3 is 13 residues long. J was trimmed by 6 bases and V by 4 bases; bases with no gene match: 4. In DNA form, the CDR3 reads TGCAGTGCTATGAGTAGCGGGGCCGGGGAGCTGTTTTTT. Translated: CSAMSSGAGELFF.

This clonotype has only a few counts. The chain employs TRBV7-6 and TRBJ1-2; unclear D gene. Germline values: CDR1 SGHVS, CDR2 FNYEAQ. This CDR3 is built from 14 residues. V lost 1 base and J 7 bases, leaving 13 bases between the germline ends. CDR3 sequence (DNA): TGTGCCAGCAGCTTAGGGCGACAACCGGGTGGCTACACCTTC. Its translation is CASSLGRQPGGYTF.

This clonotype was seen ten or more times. The CDR3 loop reads CASSQGNLETDTQYF. For the CDR3, the DNA is TGTGCCAGCAGCCAAGGAAATCTAGAGACGGATACGCAGTATTTT. The chain employs TRBV3-1 and TRBJ2-3; no firm D call. The germline V gene has CDR1 LGHDT and CDR2 YNNKEL (reference sequence). The ends were cut back, 1 base at V and 6 bases at J, with 14 bases in the middle. CDR3 size: 15 residues.

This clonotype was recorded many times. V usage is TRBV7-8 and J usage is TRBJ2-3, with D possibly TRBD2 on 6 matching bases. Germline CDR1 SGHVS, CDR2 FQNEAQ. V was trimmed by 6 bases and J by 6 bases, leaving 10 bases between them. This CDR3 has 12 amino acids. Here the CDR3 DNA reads TGTGCCAGCAGTCCACGGGGGGATACGCAGTATTTT. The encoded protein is CASSPRGDTQYF. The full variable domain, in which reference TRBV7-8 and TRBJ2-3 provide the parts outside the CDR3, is GAGVSQSPRYKVAKRGQDVALRCDPISGHVSLFWYQQALGQGPEFLTYFQNEAQLDKSGLPSDRFFAERPEGSVSTLKIQRTQQEDSAVYLCASSPRGDTQYFGPGTRLTVL.